Listed below are T cell receptor beta chains from one sample, sequenced in a study of identical twins. In TCRdb, the 5' RACE reads were re-called with MiXCR into one record per CDR3 protein. The sample has under 450,000 distinct CDR3 sequences, around 20% seen once. Sequenced sample: naive T cells sorted from blood. The receptors stem from a man in his forties or fifties in good health. Each CDR3 is given with its conserved first and last residue. The D gene is left open where the match is weak. Where a row states a size, it is once, few, many or the class of an expanded clone; other rows omit it.

d_gene | len | j_gene | abundance | v_gene | CDR3aa | CDR3nt
- | 16 | TRBJ1-4 | many | TRBV5-6 | CASSLFGTPTNEKLFF | TGTGCCAGCAGCCTTTTCGGCACCCCAACTAATGAAAAACTGTTTTTT
TRBD1 | 16 | TRBJ1-1 | - | TRBV7-2 | CASSLGFTGAYAEAFF | TGTGCCAGCAGCTTAGGATTCACAGGGGCCTATGCTGAAGCTTTCTTT
- | 17 | TRBJ1-6 | few | TRBV10-3 | CAISDSLIGFSDSPLHF | TGTGCCATCAGTGATTCCTTGATTGGGTTTTCAGATTCACCCCTCCACTTT
- | 12 | TRBJ2-7 | many | TRBV29-1 | CSVVPGAGEQYF | TGCAGCGTTGTACCTGGGGCGGGAGAGCAGTACTTC
TRBD2 | 15 | TRBJ2-3 | many | TRBV4-3 | CASSQDLGLGDTQYF | TGCGCCAGCAGCCAAGATCTGGGACTAGGAGATACGCAGTATTTT
- | 18 | TRBJ2-3 | - | TRBV5-6 | CASSFSLRVATWKRTQYF | TGTGCCAGCAGCTTTAGTTTGCGAGTCGCCACCTGGAAACGTACGCAGTATTTT
- | 16 | TRBJ2-5 | - | TRBV27 | CASSLRGALGSETQYF | TGTGCCAGCAGTTTACGAGGAGCCCTTGGTAGTGAGACCCAGTACTTC
- | 15 | TRBJ1-5 | few | TRBV7-9 | CASSPDTGSFQPQHF | TGTGCCAGCAGCCCAGACACAGGGAGTTTTCAGCCCCAGCATTTT
- | 15 | TRBJ2-3 | many | TRBV5-1 | CASSLGQTSTDTQYF | TGCGCCAGCAGCTTAGGCCAGACCTCCACAGATACGCAGTATTTT
TRBD2 | 14 | TRBJ2-7 | - | TRBV7-8 | CASSRLAGVREQYF | TGTGCCAGCAGCCGACTAGCGGGAGTTCGCGAGCAGTACTTC
- | 14 | TRBJ2-7 | few | TRBV19 | CASSSGTLPYEQYF | TGTGCCAGTAGTTCCGGGACTCTCCCCTACGAGCAGTACTTC
- | 16 | TRBJ2-7 | many | TRBV6-5 | CASSYSPRGGLYEQYF | TGTGCCAGCAGTTACTCTCCTCGCGGTGGCCTCTACGAGCAGTACTTC
TRBD2 | 16 | TRBJ2-1 | - | TRBV5-1 | CASSLPRLAGLNEQFF | TGCGCCAGCAGCTTGCCCCGACTAGCGGGGCTCAATGAGCAGTTCTTC
TRBD1 | 15 | TRBJ2-7 | - | TRBV5-1 | CASSRAGTATYEQYF | TGCGCCAGCAGCAGAGCCGGGACAGCGACCTACGAGCAGTACTTC
- | 14 | TRBJ1-2 | many | TRBV11-2 | CASSSPRGHYGYTF | TGTGCCAGCAGCTCGCCCAGGGGCCACTATGGCTACACCTTC